These 32 T cell receptor beta chains originate from one sample sequenced in a study of cytomegalovirus exposure and HLA in healthy donors. PCR was performed using 60 Vbeta and 13 Jbeta primers. Clones were sequenced by immunoSEQ multiplex PCR, and TCRdb holds only the in-frame ones, with some missing. The repertoire holds 120,000 or so clones, with less than 85% as singletons. The specimen sequenced was PBMCs. These receptor sequences come from a man younger than 40 in good health and CMV-seropositive.

The chain joins TRBV11-1 to TRBJ2-3; 8 bases line up with TRBD1. This CDR3 region has 15 residues. From germline, CDR1 is SGHAT and CDR2 FQDESV (reference sequence). V shed 5 bases and J 6 bases; nucleotides not matched to a gene: 10. As DNA, the CDR3 is TGTGCCAGCAGCCCAGCCGGACAGGGAAGGGATACGCAGTATTTT. It encodes CASSPAGQGRDTQYF.

This sequence joins TRBV5-1 and TRBJ2-7, with TRBD2 identical over 13 bases. V was clipped by 3 bases and J by 0 bases; unmatched bases: 3. Germline V gives CDR1 SGHRS, CDR2 YFSETQ. This CDR3 has 16 amino acids. The CDR3 loop is CASSWGLAGSSYEQYF. Written as DNA, the CDR3 is TGCGCCAGCAGCTGGGGACTAGCGGGGAGCTCCTACGAGCAGTACTTC. The full variable domain, its missing parts supplied by reference TRBV5-1 and TRBJ2-7, is KAGVTQTPRYLIKTRGQQVTLSCSPISGHRSVSWYQQTPGQGLQFLFEYFSETQRNKGNFPGRFSGRQFSNSRSEMNVSTLELGDSALYLCASSWGLAGSSYEQYFGPGTRLTVT.

This chain links TRBV6-5 with TRBJ2-7; a possible D gene is TRBD2 (6 bases). Trimming removed 2 bases at V and 7 bases at J, with 9 bases between. CDR3 length: 12 amino acids. In germline, CDR1 is MNHEY, CDR2 SVGAGI. The CDR3 sequence is CASSYSGGEQYF. Here the CDR3 DNA reads TGTGCCAGCAGTTACAGTGGGGGGGAGCAGTACTTC.

This chain connects TRBV18 to TRBJ2-7, with TRBD1 as a possible D gene (5 bases). Looked up from germline, CDR1 is KGHSH and CDR2 is LQKENI. V was pared by 3 bases and J by 6 bases, with 12 bases between. The CDR3 extends over 13 amino acids. CDR3 nucleotide sequence: TGTGCCAGCTCACCTGTAGGGGTTGGCGAGCAGTACTTC. It specifies CASSPVGVGEQYF.

The genes are TRBV7-2 and TRBJ2-7, with D possibly TRBD2 on 6 matching bases. This CDR3 has 14 amino acids. V shed 5 bases and J shed 0 bases, with 11 bases lying between them. Germline V gives CDR1 SGHTA, CDR2 FQGNSA. As DNA, the CDR3 is TGTGCCAGCAGCAATGACGGGAGCTCCTACGAGCAGTACTTC. Translating gives CASSNDGSSYEQYF. The full variable domain, its missing parts supplied by reference TRBV7-2 and TRBJ2-7, is GAGVSQSPSNKVTEKGKDVELRCDPISGHTALYWYRQSLGQGLEFLIYFQGNSAPDKSGLPSDRFSAERTGGSVSTLTIQRTQQEDSAVYLCASSNDGSSYEQYFGPGTRLTVT.

The chain has TRBV7-2 and TRBJ1-1; weak D call: TRBD1 (6 bases). Germline CDR1 SGHTA, CDR2 FQGNSA. The CDR3 is 15 amino acids. Between the trimmed V and J ends, which lost 8 bases and 6 bases, there was a span of 22 bases. CDR3 sequence: CASARARGNGAEAFF. In nucleotides, the CDR3 is TGTGCCAGCGCCAGGGCCAGGGGAAATGGAGCTGAAGCTTTCTTT.

The CDR3 sequence is CASSYSARGGAYEQYF. The CDR3 coding sequence is TGTGCCAGCAGTTACTCCGCGCGGGGGGGCGCCTACGAGCAGTACTTC. The V and J genes are TRBV6-5 and TRBJ2-7, with 9 bases identical to TRBD2. Germline V gene lookup returns CDR1 MNHEY and CDR2 SVGAGI. Trimming removed 0 bases from V and 2 bases from J; junction bases left unmatched: 5. The CDR3 runs 16 residues.

The CDR3 bases are TGCGCCCGGGGGGAAAGCAATCAGCCCCAGCATTTT. It translates to CARGESNQPQHF. This chain links TRBV10-2 with TRBJ1-5; D might be TRBD1 (5 bases). Germline V lookup: CDR1 WSHSY, CDR2 SAAADI. V was clipped by 11 bases and J by 1 base, with 9 bases between them. CDR3 length: 12 amino acids.

A remark on this clone: The DNA is left out, because the CDR3 cannot be placed on it with certainty; the CDR3 is given as TCRdb lists it. This chain uses TRBV29-1 with TRBJ1-2; TRBD1, the table's D call, lacks a check against the DNA. CDR1 SQVTM and CDR2 ANQGSEA come from the germline V gene. From its first to its last residue, the CDR3 has 10 amino acids. The CDR3 region is CSVAEGAVTF.

This chain connects TRBV14 to TRBJ1-6; 7 positions agree with TRBD1. V lost 6 bases, J lost 6 bases, and 5 bases stayed unmatched. The CDR3 totals 14 residues. Germline CDR1 SGHDN, CDR2 FVKESK. CDR3 loop: CASSSGTVNSPLHF. DNA for the CDR3: TGTGCCAGCAGTTCCGGGACAGTTAATTCACCCCTCCACTTT.

The rearrangement uses TRBV7-9 and TRBJ2-1; 11 bases are a match to TRBD1. Trimming took 2 bases from V and 8 from J; bases not matched to a gene: 8. CDR1 and CDR2 (germline): SEHNR, FQNEAQ (reference sequence). The CDR3 spans 16 residues. The CDR3 reads CASSLRWDRGVDEQFF. The CDR3 bases are TGTGCCAGCAGCTTAAGGTGGGACAGGGGGGTCGATGAGCAGTTCTTC.

The genes are TRBV5-8 and TRBJ2-1; 7 positions match TRBD1. This CDR3 comprises 15 residues. Germline CDR1 is SGHTS and CDR2 is YDEGEE. Losses at the gene ends were 2 bases for V and 0 bases for J; bases not matched to a gene: 2. CDR3 loop: CASSLSGGSYNEQFF. The CDR3 region has the DNA TGTGCCAGCAGCTTATCAGGGGGCTCCTACAATGAGCAGTTCTTC. Together with reference TRBV5-8 and TRBJ2-1, the CDR3 gives the full variable domain: EAGVTQSPTHLIKTRGQQATLRCSPISGHTSVYWYQQALGLGLQFLLWYDEGEERNRGNFPPRFSGRQFPNYSSELNVNALELEDSALYLCASSLSGGSYNEQFFGPGTRLTVL.

This clone was picked up a small number of times. The CDR3 region is CASSLGQHTDTQYF. CDR3 nucleotide sequence: TGTGCCAGCAGCTTGGGACAGCACACAGATACGCAGTATTTT. The rearrangement joins TRBV5-5 to TRBJ2-3; D might be TRBD1 (5 bases). CDR1 and CDR2 (germline): SGHKS, YYEKEE (reference sequence). The length of the CDR3 is 14 residues. Trimming pared 0 bases from V and 2 bases from J, leaving 7 bases between.

V and J are TRBV6-6 and TRBJ1-1; TRBD1 matches 8 bases. Germline CDR1 is MNHNY and CDR2 is SVGAGI (reference sequence). V dropped 7 bases and J dropped 3; count of bases not matched to a gene: 13. The CDR3 spans 16 residues. The CDR3 here is CASTVQGDPFDTEAFF. CDR3 DNA sequence: TGTGCCAGCACCGTACAGGGGGACCCCTTTGACACTGAAGCTTTCTTT.

On this clone itself: The same CDR3 also results from other DNA sequences found in this sample. V and J are TRBV6-5 and TRBJ2-5, with TRBD2 as a possible D gene (7 bases). V was clipped by 8 bases and J by 7 bases, with 17 bases between them. Germline CDR1 and CDR2: MNHEY and SVGAGI. There are 13 residues in the CDR3. The DNA of the CDR3 is TGTGCCAGCCTCGACTCGAGGGGGGGGACCCAGTACTTC. Protein product: CASLDSRGGTQYF.

This clone was observed a handful of times. V usage is TRBV29-1 and J usage is TRBJ1-2, with D perhaps TRBD1 (6 bases). The CDR3 consists of 12 residues. Germline CDR1 is SQVTM and CDR2 is ANQGSEA. V was trimmed by 5 bases and J by 6 bases, leaving 13 bases between them. The CDR3 loop reads CSVLGAGDGYTF. The CDR3 DNA reads as TGCAGCGTTTTGGGGGCTGGCGATGGCTACACCTTC.

The gene calls are TRBV7-2 and TRBJ2-7, with D possibly being TRBD1 (6 bases). The germline V and J ends were trimmed by 0 bases and 3 bases, with 12 bases remaining between them. The CDR3 covers 15 residues. CDR1 is SGHTA and CDR2 is FQGNSA in the germline V gene. The chain's CDR3 is CASSLAGTPDYEQYF. The DNA for the CDR3 is TGTGCCAGCAGCTTAGCCGGGACACCGGACTACGAGCAGTACTTC.

This clone has a handful of counts. CDR3 bases: TGTGCCACCGAGCGGGTCTACTCCTACAATGAGCAGTTCTTC. The encoded protein is CATERVYSYNEQFF. The genes are TRBV28 and TRBJ2-1, with D perhaps TRBD2 (6 bases). Germline V gives CDR1 MDHEN, CDR2 SYDVKM. The V end lost 10 bases, the J end lost 0 bases, and 13 bases lay between the germline ends. The CDR3 sequence is 14 residues long.

The rearrangement links TRBV7-2 to TRBJ1-2; D gene uncertain. Germline CDR1 reads SGHTA; CDR2 reads FQGNSA. This CDR3 contains 15 residues. V was cut by 7 bases and J by 0 bases, with 15 bases left in between. CDR3 bases: TGTGCCAGCACCGGTGCGTCGGTACCTAACTATGGCTACACCTTC. It translates to CASTGASVPNYGYTF. The full variable domain, its missing parts supplied by reference TRBV7-2 and TRBJ1-2, is GAGVSQSPSNKVTEKGKDVELRCDPISGHTALYWYRQSLGQGLEFLIYFQGNSAPDKSGLPSDRFSAERTGGSVSTLTIQRTQQEDSAVYLCASTGASVPNYGYTFGSGTRLTVV.

The CDR3 region has the DNA TGCAGCGTCCCGGCGGTCCGGTACAATGAGCAGTTCTTC. Its translation: CSVPAVRYNEQFF. This chain joins TRBV29-1 and TRBJ2-1; no definite D call. The germline CDR1 and CDR2 sequences are SQVTM and ANQGSEA. Trimming took 6 bases from V and 4 from J, leaving 13 bases between them. This CDR3 is 13 amino acids long.

The chain is built from TRBV7-2 and TRBJ2-1; D is possibly TRBD2 (5 bases). V was clipped by 4 bases and J by 10 bases, with 14 bases between them. There are 13 residues in the CDR3. Germline V gene data show CDR1 as SGHTA and CDR2 as FQGNSA. The CDR3 bases are TGTGCCAGCAGCTCGGGGTGGGGTAGGGAGCAGTTCTTC. Its translation is CASSSGWGREQFF.

The chain has TRBV7-8 and TRBJ2-3, with TRBD2 matching 15 bases. Trimming cost V 5 bases and J 3 bases; bases outside gene matches: 9. In germline, CDR1 is SGHVS, CDR2 FQNEAQ. The CDR3 contains 18 residues. The CDR3 DNA reads as TGTGCCAGCAGCCCACCGGGACTAGCGGGGGGACCTACAGATACGCAGTATTTT. Encoded protein: CASSPPGLAGGPTDTQYF.

The rearrangement joins TRBV19 to TRBJ2-7, with TRBD1 matching 7 bases. CDR1 and CDR2 from the germline V gene are LNHDA and SQIVND (reference sequence). V lost 9 bases to trimming and J lost 0 bases; unmatched junction nucleotides: 20. There are 18 residues in the CDR3. The CDR3 spells CASRLGIKGARDSYEQYF. The CDR3 DNA follows: TGTGCCAGCCGCCTAGGTATTAAGGGGGCCCGGGACTCCTACGAGCAGTACTTC.

The chain is built from TRBV28 and TRBJ2-7; 9 nucleotides align to TRBD1. V lost 7 bases, J lost 2 bases, and 6 bases stayed unmatched. The CDR3 consists of 14 residues. Germline CDR1 reads MDHEN; CDR2 reads SYDVKM. CDR3 sequence: CASISGQGTYEQYF. CDR3 sequence (DNA): TGTGCCAGCATCTCGGGACAGGGAACCTACGAGCAGTACTTC.

The chain couples TRBV27 to TRBJ1-2; TRBD1 agrees at 7 bases. The CDR3 runs to 13 residues. Germline CDR1 is MNHEY and CDR2 is SMNVEV (reference sequence). The trim removed 2 bases at V and 8 bases at J, leaving 5 bases unmatched. CDR3 nucleotides: TGTGCCAGCAGTTTACCGACAGGGCTAGGCTACACCTTC. This gives the protein CASSLPTGLGYTF.

The CDR3 is CASSPWTAYEQYF. In DNA form, the CDR3 reads TGTGCCAGCAGCCCGTGGACAGCCTACGAGCAGTACTTC. V is TRBV5-5 and J is TRBJ2-7, with D possibly being TRBD1 (6 bases). V lost 4 bases to trimming and J lost 2 bases, with 10 bases between them. The CDR3 is made up of 13 amino acids. Germline CDR1 reads SGHKS; CDR2 reads YYEKEE (reference sequence).

The chain combines TRBV6-1 with TRBJ2-7; 11 nucleotides line up with TRBD1. There are 16 residues in the CDR3. The germline gives CDR1 MNHNS, CDR2 SASEGT. J gave up 5 bases and V 3 bases, and 9 bases lay outside the gene matches. CDR3 sequence: CASSEGGPGQGDEQYF. Here the CDR3 DNA reads TGTGCCAGCAGTGAGGGGGGACCGGGACAGGGGGACGAGCAGTACTTC.

This chain connects TRBV14 to TRBJ2-1, with 7 bases aligning to TRBD2. The length of the CDR3 is 14 residues. Trimming cost V 4 bases and J 8 bases; bases outside gene matches: 8. Per the germline V gene, CDR1 is SGHDN and CDR2 is FVKESK. In nucleotides, the CDR3 is TGTGCCAGCAGCCCGAGGGACTATGGTTATGAGCAGTTCTTC. It translates to CASSPRDYGYEQFF.

The CDR3 loop reads CASSLGGRIMETQYF. As DNA, the CDR3 is TGTGCCAGCAGCTTGGGGGGGCGGATCATGGAGACCCAGTACTTC. The rearrangement links TRBV5-8 to TRBJ2-5, with D possibly TRBD1 on 6 matching bases. The V end was cut by 0 bases, the J end by 5 bases, with 14 bases between. CDR1 is SGHTS, CDR2 YDEGEE, per germline. The CDR3 spans 15 residues.

Turning to this clone: Mismatch with germline at one junction end may stem from a read error. The V and J genes are TRBV4-2 and TRBJ1-4, with a tentative D call TRBD1 (5 bases). Germline assignment: CDR1 LGHNA and CDR2 YNFKEQ. The CDR3 is 17 amino acids. The DNA for the CDR3 is TGTGCCAGCAGCAAAGAGTTCCGAAACGGCGGGGGTGAAAAACTGTTTTTT. It translates to CASSKEFRNGGGEKLFF.

This clone appeared a single time. The CDR3: CASSLNRGETQYF. The CDR3 nucleotides read TGCGCCAGCAGCTTGAACAGGGGAGAGACCCAGTACTTC. The V call is TRBV5-1, the J call TRBJ2-5; 7 bases are shared with TRBD1. In germline, CDR1 is SGHRS, CDR2 YFSETQ. CDR3 length: 13 amino acids. Germline trimming cut 1 base from V and 4 bases from J; bases unmatched to any gene: 1.

DNA of the CDR3: TGTGCCAGCAGTTTATCCGGGACACCTTACGAGCAGTACTTC. As protein: CASSLSGTPYEQYF. This chain joins TRBV27 and TRBJ2-7; TRBD1 might be the D (6 bases). The V gene lost 0 bases and the J gene lost 4 bases, with 10 bases spanning the gap. The CDR3 sequence is 14 residues long. CDR1 MNHEY and CDR2 SMNVEV come from the germline V gene (reference sequence).